The T cell receptor beta chain described here comes from a study of T cell therapy after organ transplantation. Findings and caveats of the study: Nonresponder repertoires showed strong pretherapy expansions, barely changing post-therapy.

CDR3 length: 14 amino acids. The V end lost 5 bases, the J end lost 4 bases, and 12 bases lay between the germline ends. Germline V gene data show CDR1 as LGHNA and CDR2 as YNFKEQ. Libraries were prepared by immunoSEQ multiplex PCR; TCRdb keeps only in-frame clonotypes and omits some of them. Found here are approximately 52,000 clones, 94% of them singletons; the top ten hold 2.5% to 3.5%. Turning to this clone: Its cognate antigen is unknown.

Sequencing used CD8+ T cells from blood, obtained before autologous CMV-specific T cell therapy. This clonotype was sampled from a human patient who had received a solid organ transplant and had CMV disease. The chain recombines TRBV4-2 with TRBJ1-3, with D possibly TRBD1 on 5 matching bases. The CDR3 here is CASSSRDRGNTIYF. CDR3 DNA sequence: TGTGCCAGCAGCTCCAGGGATCGCGGAAACACCATATATTTT.